The clone carrying this TCR beta chain appeared a single time. Its antigen is unidentified. The data derive from a study of T cell responses to AZD1222 COVID-19 vaccine. Germline CDR1 and CDR2: SNHLY and FYNNEI. CDR3 length: 16 residues. Trimming removed 3 bases at V and 7 bases at J, with 20 bases between. Study-wide results and limits: Repertoires were obtained only post-peak T cell response.

Assay: immunoSEQ multiplex PCR; the TCRdb copy retains only in-frame clones and omits some. Among around 120,000 clones listed, roughly 90% were seen once. The clonotype was recovered from an adult in good health. Sequencing used peripheral blood, obtained on day 0 of AZD1222 vaccination. The genes are TRBV2 and TRBJ2-3, with D perhaps matching TRBD2 (6 bases). This CDR3 reads CASSDDTAGILYTQYF. CDR3 bases: TGTGCCAGCAGTGATGACACGGCGGGGATCCTATATACGCAGTATTTT.